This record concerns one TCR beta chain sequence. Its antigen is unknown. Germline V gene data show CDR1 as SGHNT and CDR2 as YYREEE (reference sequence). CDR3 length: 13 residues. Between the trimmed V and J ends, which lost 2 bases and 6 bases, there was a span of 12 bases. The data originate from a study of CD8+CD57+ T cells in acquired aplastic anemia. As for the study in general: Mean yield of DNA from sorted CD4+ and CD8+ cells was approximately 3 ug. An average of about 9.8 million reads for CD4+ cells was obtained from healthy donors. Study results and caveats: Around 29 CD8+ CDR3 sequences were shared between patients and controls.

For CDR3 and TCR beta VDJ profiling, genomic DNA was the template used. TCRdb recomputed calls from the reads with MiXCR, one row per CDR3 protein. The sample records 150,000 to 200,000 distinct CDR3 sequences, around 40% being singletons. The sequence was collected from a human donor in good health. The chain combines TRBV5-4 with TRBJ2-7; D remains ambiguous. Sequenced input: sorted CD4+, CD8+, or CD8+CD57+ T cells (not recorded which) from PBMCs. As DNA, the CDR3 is TGTGCCAGCAGCTTAAGTGCTCGCCCCGAGCAGTACTTC. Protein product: CASSLSARPEQYF.